This T cell receptor beta chain was found in a study of cytomegalovirus exposure and HLA in healthy donors. As for the study in general: A prior study identified 110 million or so unique TCR beta sequences from about 200 million T cells.

This CDR3 has 19 residues. Germline CDR1 and CDR2: SGHDN and FVKESK. V was trimmed by 0 bases and J by 0 bases, leaving 18 bases between them. Primers for the PCR totalled 60 Vbeta and 13 Jbeta. Profiling relied on immunoSEQ multiplex PCR, and the TCRdb table lists in-frame clones only, not all of them. The data show fewer than 200,000 clones, approximately 80% seen once. Findings of the study overall: Being productive about 87% or about 30% of the time was typical of most TCR beta V segments in an earlier analysis. Across all donors, roughly uniform sequencing depth was an assumption of the presence/absence analyses.

There are a few counts of this clone. The antigen is unknown. The sequenced material came from PBMCs. This rearrangement joins TRBV14 to TRBJ1-5; D is unclear. The TCR sequence derives from a woman aged 50 to 60 in good health and CMV-seronegative. The CDR3 DNA reads as TGTGCCAGCAGCCAAGACTTGATGCGGAGGGAAGGTAGCAATCAGCCCCAGCATTTT. Translating it yields CASSQDLMRREGSNQPQHF.